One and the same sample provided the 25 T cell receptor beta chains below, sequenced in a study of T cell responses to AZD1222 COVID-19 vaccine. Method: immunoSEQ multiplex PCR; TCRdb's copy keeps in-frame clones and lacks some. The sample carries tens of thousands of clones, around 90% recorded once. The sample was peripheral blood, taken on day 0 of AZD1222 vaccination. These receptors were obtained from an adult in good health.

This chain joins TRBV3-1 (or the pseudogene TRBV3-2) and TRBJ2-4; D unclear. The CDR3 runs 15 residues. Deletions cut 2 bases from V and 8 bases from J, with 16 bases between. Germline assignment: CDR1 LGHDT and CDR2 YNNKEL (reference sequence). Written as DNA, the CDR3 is TGTGCCAGCAGCCAATCCCATGACGGATGGGACATTCAGTACTTC. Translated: CASSQSHDGWDIQYF.

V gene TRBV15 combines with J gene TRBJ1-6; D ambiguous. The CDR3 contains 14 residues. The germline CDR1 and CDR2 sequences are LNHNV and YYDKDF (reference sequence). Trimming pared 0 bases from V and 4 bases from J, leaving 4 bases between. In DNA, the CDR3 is TGTGCCACCAGCAGAGATGTTTATAATTCACCCCTCCACTTT. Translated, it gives CATSRDVYNSPLHF.

The CDR3: CASSPAVPADYGYTF. The DNA for the CDR3 is TGCGCCAGCAGCCCGGCGGTCCCTGCCGACTATGGCTACACCTTC. V gene TRBV4-1 combines with J gene TRBJ1-2; D unclear. The V end lost 4 bases, the J end lost 3 bases, and 15 bases lay between the germline ends. This CDR3 is built from 15 residues. CDR1 MGHRA and CDR2 YSYEKL come from the germline V gene.

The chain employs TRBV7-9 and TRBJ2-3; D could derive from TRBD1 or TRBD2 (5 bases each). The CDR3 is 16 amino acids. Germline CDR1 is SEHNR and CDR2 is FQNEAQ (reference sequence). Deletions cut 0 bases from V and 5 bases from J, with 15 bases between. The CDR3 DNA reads TGTGCCAGCAGCTTAGCGCGGGTCCGAAGGGGAGATACGCAGTATTTT. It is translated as CASSLARVRRGDTQYF.

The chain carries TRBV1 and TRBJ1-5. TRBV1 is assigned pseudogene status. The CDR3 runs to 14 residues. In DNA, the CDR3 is TGCACCAGCAGCCAGGACGCTCCCAATCAGCCCCAGCATTTT. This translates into CTSSQDAPNQPQHF.

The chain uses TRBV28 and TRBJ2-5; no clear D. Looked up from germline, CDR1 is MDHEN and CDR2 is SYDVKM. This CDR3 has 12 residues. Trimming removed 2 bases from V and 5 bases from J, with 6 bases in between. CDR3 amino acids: CASSLVSETQYF. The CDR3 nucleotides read TGTGCCAGCAGTTTAGTATCGGAGACCCAGTACTTC. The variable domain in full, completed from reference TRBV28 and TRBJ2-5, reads DVKVTQSSRYLVKRTGEKVFLECVQDMDHENMFWYRQDPGLGLRLIYFSYDVKMKEKGDIPEGYSVSREKKERFSLILESASTNQTSMYLCASSLVSETQYFGPGTRLLVL.

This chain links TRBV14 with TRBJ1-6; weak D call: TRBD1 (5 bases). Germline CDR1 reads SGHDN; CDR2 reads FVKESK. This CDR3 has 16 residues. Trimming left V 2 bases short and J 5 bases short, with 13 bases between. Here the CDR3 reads CASSQIPGRHNSPLHF. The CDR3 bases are TGTGCCAGCAGCCAAATACCGGGACGGCATAATTCACCCCTCCACTTT.

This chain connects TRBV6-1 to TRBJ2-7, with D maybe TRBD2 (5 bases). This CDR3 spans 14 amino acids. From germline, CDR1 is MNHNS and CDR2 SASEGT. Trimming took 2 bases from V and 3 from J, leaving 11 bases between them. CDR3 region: CASSEYGLNYEQYF. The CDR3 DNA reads TGTGCCAGCAGTGAATACGGACTTAACTACGAGCAGTACTTC.

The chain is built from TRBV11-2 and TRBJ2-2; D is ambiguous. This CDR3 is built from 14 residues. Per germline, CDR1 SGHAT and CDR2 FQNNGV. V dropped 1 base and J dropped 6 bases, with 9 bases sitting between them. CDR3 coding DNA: TGTGCCAGCAGCTTAGTGTTGCGGTCCGGGGAGCTGTTTTTT. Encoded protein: CASSLVLRSGELFF.

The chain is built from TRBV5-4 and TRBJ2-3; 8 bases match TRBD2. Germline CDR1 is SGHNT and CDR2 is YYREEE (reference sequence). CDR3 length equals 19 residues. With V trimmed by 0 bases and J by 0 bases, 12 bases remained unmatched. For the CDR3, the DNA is TGTGCCAGCAGCTTGGACGGGGGGGGGACACGCCCTAGCACAGATACGCAGTATTTT. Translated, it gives CASSLDGGGTRPSTDTQYF.

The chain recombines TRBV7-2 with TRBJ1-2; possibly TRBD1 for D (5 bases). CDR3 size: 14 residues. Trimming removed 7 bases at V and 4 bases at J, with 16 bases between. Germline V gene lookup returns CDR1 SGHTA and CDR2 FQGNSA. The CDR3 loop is CASTRGDSIYGYTF. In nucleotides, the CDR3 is TGTGCCAGCACCCGGGGGGACTCGATCTATGGCTACACCTTC.

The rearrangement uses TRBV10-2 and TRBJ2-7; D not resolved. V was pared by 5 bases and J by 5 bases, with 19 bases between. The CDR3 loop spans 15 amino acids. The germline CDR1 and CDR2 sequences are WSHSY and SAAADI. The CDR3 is CASSPRAELPNEQYF. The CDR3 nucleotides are TGCGCCAGCAGTCCTAGGGCGGAGCTCCCCAACGAGCAGTACTTC.

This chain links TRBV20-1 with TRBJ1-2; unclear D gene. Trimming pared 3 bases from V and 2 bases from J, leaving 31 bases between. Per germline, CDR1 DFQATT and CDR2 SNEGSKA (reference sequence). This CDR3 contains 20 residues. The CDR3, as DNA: TGCAGTGCTAGTCCCCCCGGTAAGAGGCGCGATCGAGACACAAACTATGGCTACACCTTC. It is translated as CSASPPGKRRDRDTNYGYTF.

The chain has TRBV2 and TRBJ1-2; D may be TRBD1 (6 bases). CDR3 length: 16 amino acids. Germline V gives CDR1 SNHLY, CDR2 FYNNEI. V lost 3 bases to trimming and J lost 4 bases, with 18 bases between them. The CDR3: CASSDGLGQGIYGYTF. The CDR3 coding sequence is TGTGCCAGCAGTGATGGTCTCGGTCAGGGGATCTATGGCTACACCTTC.

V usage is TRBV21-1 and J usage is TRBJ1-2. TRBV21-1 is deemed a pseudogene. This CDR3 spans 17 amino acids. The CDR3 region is CASSNHPTGPGDYGYTF. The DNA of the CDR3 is TGTGCCAGCAGCAACCACCCCACAGGGCCGGGGGACTATGGCTACACCTTC.

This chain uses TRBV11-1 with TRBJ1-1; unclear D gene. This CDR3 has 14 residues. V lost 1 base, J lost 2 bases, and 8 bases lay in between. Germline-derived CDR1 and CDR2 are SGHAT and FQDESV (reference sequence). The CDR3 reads CASSLDVINTEAFF. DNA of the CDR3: TGTGCCAGCAGCTTAGACGTAATTAACACTGAAGCTTTCTTT. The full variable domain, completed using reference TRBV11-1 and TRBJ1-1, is EAEVAQSPRYKITEKSQAVAFWCDPISGHATLYWYRQILGQGPELLVQFQDESVVDDSQLPKDRFSAERLKGVDSTLKIQPAELGDSAMYLCASSLDVINTEAFFGQGTRLTVV.

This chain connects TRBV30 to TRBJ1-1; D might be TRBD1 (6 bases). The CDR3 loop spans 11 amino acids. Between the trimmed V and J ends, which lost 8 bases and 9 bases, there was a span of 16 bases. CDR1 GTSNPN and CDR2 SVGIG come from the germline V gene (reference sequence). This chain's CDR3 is CAAKGGQKAFF. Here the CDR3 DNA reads TGTGCCGCTAAGGGGGGTCAAAAAGCTTTCTTT.

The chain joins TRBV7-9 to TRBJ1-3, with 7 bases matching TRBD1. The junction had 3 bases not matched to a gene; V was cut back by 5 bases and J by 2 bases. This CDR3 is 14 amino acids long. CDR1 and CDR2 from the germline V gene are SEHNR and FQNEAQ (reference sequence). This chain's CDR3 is CASSGGQTGNTIYF. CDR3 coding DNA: TGTGCCAGCAGCGGGGGACAGACTGGAAACACCATATATTTT.

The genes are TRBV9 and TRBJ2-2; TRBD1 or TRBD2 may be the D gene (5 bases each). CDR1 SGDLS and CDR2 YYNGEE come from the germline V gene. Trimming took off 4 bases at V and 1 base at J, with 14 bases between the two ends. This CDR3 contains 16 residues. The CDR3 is CASSPPGPRNTGELFF. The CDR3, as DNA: TGTGCCAGCAGCCCCCCGGGACCGAGGAACACCGGGGAGCTGTTTTTT. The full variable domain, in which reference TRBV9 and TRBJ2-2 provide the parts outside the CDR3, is DSGVTQTPKHLITATGQRVTLRCSPRSGDLSVYWYQQSLDQGLQFLIQYYNGEERAKGNILERFSAQQFPDLHSELNLSSLELGDSALYFCASSPPGPRNTGELFFGEGSRLTVL.

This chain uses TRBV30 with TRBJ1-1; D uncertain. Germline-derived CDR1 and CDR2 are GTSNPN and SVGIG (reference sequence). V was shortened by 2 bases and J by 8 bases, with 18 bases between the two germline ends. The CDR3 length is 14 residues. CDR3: CAWSWGSRAREAFF. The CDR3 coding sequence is TGTGCCTGGAGTTGGGGATCGCGGGCGAGGGAAGCTTTCTTT.

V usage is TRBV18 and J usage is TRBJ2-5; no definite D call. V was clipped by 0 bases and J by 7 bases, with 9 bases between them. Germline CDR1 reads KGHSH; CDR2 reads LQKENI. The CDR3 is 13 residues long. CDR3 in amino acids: CASSPPGIGTQYF. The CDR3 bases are TGTGCCAGCTCACCACCAGGGATCGGGACCCAGTACTTC.

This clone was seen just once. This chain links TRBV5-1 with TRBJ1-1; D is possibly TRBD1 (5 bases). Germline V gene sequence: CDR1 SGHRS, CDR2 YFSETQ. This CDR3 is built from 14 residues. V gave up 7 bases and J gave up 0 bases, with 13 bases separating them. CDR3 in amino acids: CASSDSDMNTEAFF. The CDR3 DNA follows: TGCGCCAGCTCTGATTCGGACATGAACACTGAAGCTTTCTTT.

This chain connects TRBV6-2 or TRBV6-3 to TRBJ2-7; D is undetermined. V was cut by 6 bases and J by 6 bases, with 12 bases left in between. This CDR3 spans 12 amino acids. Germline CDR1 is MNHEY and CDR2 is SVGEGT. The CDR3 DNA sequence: TGTGCCAGCAGCCTCGGATCCGCCGAGCAGTACTTC. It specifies CASSLGSAEQYF.

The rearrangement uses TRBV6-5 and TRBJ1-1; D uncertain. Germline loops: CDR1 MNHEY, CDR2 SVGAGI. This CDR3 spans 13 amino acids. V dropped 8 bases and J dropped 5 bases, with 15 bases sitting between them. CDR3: CASDLSERTEAFF. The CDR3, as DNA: TGTGCCAGCGACCTCTCTGAGAGGACTGAAGCTTTCTTT.

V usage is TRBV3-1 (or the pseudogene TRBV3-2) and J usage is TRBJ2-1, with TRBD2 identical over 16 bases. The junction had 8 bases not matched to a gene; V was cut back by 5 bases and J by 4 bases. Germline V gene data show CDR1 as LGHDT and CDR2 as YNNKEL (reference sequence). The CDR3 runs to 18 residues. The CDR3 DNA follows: TGTGCCAGCAGCGGGGGACTAGCGGGAGGGAAATCATACAATGAGCAGTTCTTC. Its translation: CASSGGLAGGKSYNEQFF.